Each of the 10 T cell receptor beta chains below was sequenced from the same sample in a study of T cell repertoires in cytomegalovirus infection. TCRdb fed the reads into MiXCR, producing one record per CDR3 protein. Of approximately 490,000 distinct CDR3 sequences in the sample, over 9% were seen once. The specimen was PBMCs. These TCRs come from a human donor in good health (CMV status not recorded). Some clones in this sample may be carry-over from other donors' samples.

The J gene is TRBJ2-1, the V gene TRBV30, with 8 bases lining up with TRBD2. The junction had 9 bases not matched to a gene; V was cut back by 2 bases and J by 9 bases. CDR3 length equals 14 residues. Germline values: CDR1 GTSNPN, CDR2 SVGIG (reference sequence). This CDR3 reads CAWSSGSSSGEQFF. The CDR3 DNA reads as TGTGCCTGGAGTAGCGGGAGCTCAAGTGGTGAGCAGTTCTTC.

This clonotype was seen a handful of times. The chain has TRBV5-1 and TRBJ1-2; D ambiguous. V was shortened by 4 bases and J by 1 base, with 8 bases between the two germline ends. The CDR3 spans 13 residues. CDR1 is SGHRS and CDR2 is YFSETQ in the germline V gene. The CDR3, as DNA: TGCGCCAGCAGCGACGGCTTTAACTATGGCTACACCTTC. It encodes CASSDGFNYGYTF.

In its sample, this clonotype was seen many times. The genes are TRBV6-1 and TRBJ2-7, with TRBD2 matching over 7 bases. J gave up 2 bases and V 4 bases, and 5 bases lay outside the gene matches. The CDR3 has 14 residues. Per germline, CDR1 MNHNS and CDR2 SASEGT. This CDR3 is CASSAAGLTYEQYF. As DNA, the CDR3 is TGTGCCAGCAGTGCCGCGGGACTAACCTACGAGCAGTACTTC.

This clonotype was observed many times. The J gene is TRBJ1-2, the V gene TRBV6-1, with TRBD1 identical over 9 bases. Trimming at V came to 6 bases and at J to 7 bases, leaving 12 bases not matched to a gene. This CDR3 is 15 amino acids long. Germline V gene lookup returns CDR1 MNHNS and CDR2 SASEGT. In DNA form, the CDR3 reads TGTGCCAGCAGCTCACCGGGACAGGGAACGCGTGGCTACACCTTC. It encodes CASSSPGQGTRGYTF.

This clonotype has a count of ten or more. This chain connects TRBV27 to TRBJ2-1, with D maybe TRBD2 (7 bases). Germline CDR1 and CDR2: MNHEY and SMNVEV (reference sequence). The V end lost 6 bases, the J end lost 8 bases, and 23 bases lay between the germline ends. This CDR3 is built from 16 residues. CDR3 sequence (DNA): TGTGCCAGCAGATTTAGGTGGGAGGGGGGGTGGGATGAGCAGTTCTTC. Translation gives CASRFRWEGGWDEQFF.

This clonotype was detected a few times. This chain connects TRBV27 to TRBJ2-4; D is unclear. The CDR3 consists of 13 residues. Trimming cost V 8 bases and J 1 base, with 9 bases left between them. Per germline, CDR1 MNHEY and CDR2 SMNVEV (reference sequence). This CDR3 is CASAPLAKNIQYF. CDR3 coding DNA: TGTGCCAGCGCCCCCCTGGCCAAAAACATTCAGTACTTC.

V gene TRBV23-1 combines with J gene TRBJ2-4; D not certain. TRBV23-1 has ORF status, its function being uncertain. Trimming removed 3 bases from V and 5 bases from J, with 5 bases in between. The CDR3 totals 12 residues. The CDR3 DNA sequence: TGCGCCAGCAGTCATAGGGAAAACATTCAGTACTTC. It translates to CASSHRENIQYF.

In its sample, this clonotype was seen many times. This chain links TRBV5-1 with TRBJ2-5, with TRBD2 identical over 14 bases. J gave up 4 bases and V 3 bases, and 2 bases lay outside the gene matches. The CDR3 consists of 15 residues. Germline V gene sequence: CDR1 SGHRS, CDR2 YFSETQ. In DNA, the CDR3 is TGCGCCAGCAGCTCGGGACTAGCGGGAGCAGAGACCCAGTACTTC. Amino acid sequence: CASSSGLAGAETQYF.

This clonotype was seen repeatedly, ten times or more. CDR3 amino acids: CATGGRNQPQHF. CDR3 sequence (DNA): TGTGCCACCGGGGGCAGAAATCAGCCCCAGCATTTT. This chain joins TRBV10-3 and TRBJ1-5; maybe TRBD1 (6 bases). Trimming left V 10 bases short and J 4 bases short, with 11 bases between. The CDR3 sequence is 12 residues long. Germline V lookup: CDR1 ENHRY, CDR2 SYGVKD.

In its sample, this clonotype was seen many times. The CDR3 bases are TGTGCCACCAGCACTTTAGGGGGCGGTGAAGCTTTCTTT. Translated: CATSTLGGGEAFF. The chain couples TRBV15 to TRBJ1-1, with 7 nucleotides matching TRBD1. From germline, CDR1 is LNHNV and CDR2 YYDKDF (reference sequence). The V and J ends lost 4 bases and 7 bases, in that order; junction bases with no gene match: 6. The CDR3 length is 13 residues.